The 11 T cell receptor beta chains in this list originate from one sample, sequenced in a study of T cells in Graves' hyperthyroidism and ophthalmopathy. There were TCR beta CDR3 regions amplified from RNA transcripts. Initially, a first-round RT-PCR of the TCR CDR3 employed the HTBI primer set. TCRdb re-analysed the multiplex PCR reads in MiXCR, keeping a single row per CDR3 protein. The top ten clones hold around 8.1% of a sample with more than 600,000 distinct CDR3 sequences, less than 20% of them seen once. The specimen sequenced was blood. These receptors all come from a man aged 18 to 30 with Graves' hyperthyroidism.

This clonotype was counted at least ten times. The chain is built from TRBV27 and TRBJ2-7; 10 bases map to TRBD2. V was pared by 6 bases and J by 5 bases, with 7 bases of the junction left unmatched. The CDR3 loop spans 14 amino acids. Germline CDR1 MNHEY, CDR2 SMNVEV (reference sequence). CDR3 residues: CASRGLASFHEQYF. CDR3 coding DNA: TGTGCCAGCAGGGGACTAGCGTCGTTCCACGAGCAGTACTTC.

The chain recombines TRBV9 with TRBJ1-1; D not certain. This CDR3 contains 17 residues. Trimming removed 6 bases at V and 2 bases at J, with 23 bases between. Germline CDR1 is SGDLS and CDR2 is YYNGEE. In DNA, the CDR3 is TGTGCCAGCAAGCGGCAGGAAAGCTCGAAGTTCAACACTGAAGCTTTCTTT. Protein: CASKRQESSKFNTEAFF.

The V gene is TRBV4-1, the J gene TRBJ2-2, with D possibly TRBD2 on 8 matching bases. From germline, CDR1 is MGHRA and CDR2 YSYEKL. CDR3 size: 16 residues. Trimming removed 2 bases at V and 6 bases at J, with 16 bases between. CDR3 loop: CASSQPTGRGAGELFF. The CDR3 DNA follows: TGCGCCAGCAGCCAACCGACAGGGCGGGGGGCCGGGGAGCTGTTTTTT.

The CDR3 sequence: CASSLSGLAGGPSYNEQFF. The CDR3 region has the DNA TGCGCCAGCAGCTTGTCAGGACTAGCGGGAGGGCCTTCCTACAATGAGCAGTTCTTC. The gene calls are TRBV5-1 and TRBJ2-1, with 15 nucleotides matching TRBD2. V was pared by 1 base and J by 1 base, with 6 bases of the junction left unmatched. From germline, CDR1 is SGHRS and CDR2 YFSETQ. The CDR3 is 19 residues long.

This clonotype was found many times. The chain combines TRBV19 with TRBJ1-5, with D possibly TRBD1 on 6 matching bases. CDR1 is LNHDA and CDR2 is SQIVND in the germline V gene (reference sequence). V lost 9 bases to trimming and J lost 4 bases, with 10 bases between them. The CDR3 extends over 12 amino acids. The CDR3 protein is CASRGPNQPQHF. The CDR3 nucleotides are TGTGCCAGCAGGGGCCCTAATCAGCCCCAGCATTTT.

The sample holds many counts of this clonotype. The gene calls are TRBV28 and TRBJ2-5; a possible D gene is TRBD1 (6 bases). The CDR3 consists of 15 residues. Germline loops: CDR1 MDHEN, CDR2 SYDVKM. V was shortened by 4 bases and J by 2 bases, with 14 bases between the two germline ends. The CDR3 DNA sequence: TGTGCCAGCAGTTACCCTTGGACAGCACAAGAGACCCAGTACTTC. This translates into CASSYPWTAQETQYF.

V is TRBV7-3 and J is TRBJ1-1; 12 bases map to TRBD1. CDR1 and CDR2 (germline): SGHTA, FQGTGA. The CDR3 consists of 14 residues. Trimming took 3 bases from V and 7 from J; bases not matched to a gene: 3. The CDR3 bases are TGTGCCAGCAGCTTTGGGACAGGGGGCTTTGAAGCTTTCTTT. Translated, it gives CASSFGTGGFEAFF.

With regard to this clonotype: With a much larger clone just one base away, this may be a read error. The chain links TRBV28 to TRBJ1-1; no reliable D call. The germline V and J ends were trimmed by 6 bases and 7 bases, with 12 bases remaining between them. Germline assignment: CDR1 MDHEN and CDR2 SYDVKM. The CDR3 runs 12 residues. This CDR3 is CASRPDTDEAFF. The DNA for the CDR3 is TGTGCCAGCAGGCCAGATACAGATGAAGCTTTCTTT.

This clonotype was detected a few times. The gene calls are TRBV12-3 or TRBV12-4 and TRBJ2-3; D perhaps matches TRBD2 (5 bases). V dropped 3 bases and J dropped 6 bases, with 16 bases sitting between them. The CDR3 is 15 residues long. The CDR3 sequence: CASSFWRFREDTQYF. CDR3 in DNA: TGTGCCAGCAGTTTTTGGCGGTTTAGGGAGGATACGCAGTATTTT.

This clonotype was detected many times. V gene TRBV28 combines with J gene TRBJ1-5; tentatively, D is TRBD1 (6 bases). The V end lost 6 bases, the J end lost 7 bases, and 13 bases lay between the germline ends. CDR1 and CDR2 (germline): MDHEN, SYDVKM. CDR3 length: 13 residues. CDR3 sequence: CASRQGMWQPQHF. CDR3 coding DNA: TGTGCCAGCAGGCAGGGGATGTGGCAGCCCCAGCATTTT.

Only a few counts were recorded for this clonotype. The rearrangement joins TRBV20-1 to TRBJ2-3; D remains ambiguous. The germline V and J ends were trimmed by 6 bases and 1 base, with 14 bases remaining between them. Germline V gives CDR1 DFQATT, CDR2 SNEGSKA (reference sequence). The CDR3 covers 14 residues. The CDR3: CSARRVIGTDTQYF. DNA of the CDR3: TGCAGTGCGAGACGGGTCATCGGCACAGATACGCAGTATTTT.